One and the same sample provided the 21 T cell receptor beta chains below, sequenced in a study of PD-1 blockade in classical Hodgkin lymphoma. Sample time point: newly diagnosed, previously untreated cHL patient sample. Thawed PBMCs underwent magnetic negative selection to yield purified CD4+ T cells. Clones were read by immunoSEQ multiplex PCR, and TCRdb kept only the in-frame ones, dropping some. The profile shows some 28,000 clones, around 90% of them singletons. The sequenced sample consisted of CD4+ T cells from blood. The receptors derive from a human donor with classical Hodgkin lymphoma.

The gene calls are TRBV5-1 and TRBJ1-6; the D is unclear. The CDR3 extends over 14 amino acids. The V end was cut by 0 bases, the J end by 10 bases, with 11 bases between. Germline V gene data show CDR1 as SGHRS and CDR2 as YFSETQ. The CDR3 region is CASSLEGTGSPLHF. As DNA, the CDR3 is TGCGCCAGCAGCTTGGAGGGTACGGGATCACCCCTCCACTTT.

The CDR3 region has the DNA TGTGCCGTAGGGGGCTCCAGCAATCAGCCCCAGCATTTT. Its translation: CAVGGSSNQPQHF. The genes are TRBV10-3 and TRBJ1-5; 7 bases fit TRBD1. Trimming removed 11 bases from V and 1 base from J; junction bases left unmatched: 5. Germline V gene sequence: CDR1 ENHRY, CDR2 SYGVKD. The CDR3 totals 13 residues.

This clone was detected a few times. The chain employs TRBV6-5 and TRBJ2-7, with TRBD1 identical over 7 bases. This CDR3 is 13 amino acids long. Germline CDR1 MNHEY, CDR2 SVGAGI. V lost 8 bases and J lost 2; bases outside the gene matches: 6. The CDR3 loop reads CASGAGGTYEQYF. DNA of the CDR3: TGTGCCAGCGGGGCAGGGGGTACCTACGAGCAGTACTTC.

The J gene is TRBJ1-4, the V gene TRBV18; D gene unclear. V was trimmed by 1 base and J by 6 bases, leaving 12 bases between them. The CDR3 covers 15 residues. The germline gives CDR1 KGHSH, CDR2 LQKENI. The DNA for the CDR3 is TGTGCCAGCTCACCACGGTCAGGAAGTGATGAAAAACTGTTTTTT. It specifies CASSPRSGSDEKLFF.

The CDR3 DNA follows: TGTGCCTGGAGCTCCCCCCCCTTCACAGGGGCCGGTGGCTACACCTTC. Its translation: CAWSSPPFTGAGGYTF. The rearrangement joins TRBV30 to TRBJ1-2; 7 positions match TRBD1. Germline trimming cut 3 bases from V and 7 bases from J; bases unmatched to any gene: 17. Germline V gives CDR1 GTSNPN, CDR2 SVGIG (reference sequence). The CDR3 loop spans 16 amino acids.

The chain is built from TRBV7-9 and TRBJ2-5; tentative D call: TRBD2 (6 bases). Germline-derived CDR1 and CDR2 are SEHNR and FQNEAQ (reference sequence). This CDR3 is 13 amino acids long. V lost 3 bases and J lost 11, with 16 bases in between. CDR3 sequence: CASSFIEGGAQYF. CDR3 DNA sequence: TGTGCCAGCAGCTTTATAGAGGGAGGCGCGCAGTACTTC. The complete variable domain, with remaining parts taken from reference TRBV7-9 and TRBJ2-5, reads DTGVSQNPRHKITKRGQNVTFRCDPISEHNRLYWYRQTLGQGPEFLTYFQNEAQLEKSRLLSDRFSAERPKGSFSTLEIQRTEQGDSAMYLCASSFIEGGAQYFGPGTRLLVL.

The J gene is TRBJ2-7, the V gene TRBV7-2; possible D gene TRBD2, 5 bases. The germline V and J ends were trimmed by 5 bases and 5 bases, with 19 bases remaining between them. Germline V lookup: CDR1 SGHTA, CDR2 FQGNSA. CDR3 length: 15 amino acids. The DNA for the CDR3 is TGTGCCAGCAGCCCAACTAGTGTCGGTCCCAACGAGCAGTACTTC. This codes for CASSPTSVGPNEQYF.

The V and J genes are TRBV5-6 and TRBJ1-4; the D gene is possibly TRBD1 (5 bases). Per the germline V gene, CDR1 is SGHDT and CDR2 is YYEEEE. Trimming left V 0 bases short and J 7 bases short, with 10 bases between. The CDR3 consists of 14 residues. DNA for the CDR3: TGTGCCAGCAGCTTGGTCGGGGGATCTGAAAAACTGTTTTTT. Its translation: CASSLVGGSEKLFF.

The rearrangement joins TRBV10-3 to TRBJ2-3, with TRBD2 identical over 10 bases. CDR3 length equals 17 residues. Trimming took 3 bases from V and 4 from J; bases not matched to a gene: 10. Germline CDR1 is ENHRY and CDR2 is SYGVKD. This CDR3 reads CAISDGASGSISDTQYF. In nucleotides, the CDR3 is TGTGCCATCAGTGACGGGGCTAGCGGGAGTATCTCAGATACGCAGTATTTT.

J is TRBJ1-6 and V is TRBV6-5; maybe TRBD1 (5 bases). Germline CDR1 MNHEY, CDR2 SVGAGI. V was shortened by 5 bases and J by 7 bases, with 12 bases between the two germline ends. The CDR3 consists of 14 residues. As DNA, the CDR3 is TGTGCCAGCAGTGGGGCCTCTCCCAATTCACCCCTCCACTTT. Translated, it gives CASSGASPNSPLHF.

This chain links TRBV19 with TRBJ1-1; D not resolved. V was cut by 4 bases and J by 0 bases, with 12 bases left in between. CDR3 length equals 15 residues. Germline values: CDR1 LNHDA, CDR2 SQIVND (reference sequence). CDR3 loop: CASSRTSAVNTEAFF. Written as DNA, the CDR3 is TGTGCCAGTAGTAGAACCTCAGCCGTGAACACTGAAGCTTTCTTT.

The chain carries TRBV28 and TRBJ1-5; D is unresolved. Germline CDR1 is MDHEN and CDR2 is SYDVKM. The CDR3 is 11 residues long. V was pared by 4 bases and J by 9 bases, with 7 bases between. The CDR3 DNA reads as TGTGCCAGCAGTTCCCCGTCGCCCCAGCATTTT. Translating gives CASSSPSPQHF.

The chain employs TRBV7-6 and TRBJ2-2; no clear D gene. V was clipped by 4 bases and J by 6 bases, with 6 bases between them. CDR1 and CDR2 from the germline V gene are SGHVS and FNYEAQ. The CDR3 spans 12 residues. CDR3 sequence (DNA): TGTGCCAGCAGCTCTATTCCCGGGGAGCTGTTTTTT. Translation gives CASSSIPGELFF.

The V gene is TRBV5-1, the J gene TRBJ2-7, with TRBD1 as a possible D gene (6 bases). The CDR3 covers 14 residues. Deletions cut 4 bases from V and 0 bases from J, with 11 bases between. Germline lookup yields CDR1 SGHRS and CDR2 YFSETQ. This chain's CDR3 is CASSPGHGSYEQYF. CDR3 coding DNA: TGCGCCAGCAGCCCGGGACACGGCTCCTACGAGCAGTACTTC.

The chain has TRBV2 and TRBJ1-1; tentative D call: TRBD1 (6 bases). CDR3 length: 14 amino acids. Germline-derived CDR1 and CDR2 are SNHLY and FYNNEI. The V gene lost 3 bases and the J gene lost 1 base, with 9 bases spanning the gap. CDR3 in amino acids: CASSDLGANTEAFF. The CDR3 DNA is TGTGCCAGCAGTGATCTGGGGGCGAACACTGAAGCTTTCTTT. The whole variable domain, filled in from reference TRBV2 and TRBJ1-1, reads EPEVTQTPSHQVTQMGQEVILRCVPISNHLYFYWYRQILGQKVEFLVSFYNNEISEKSEIFDDQFSVERPDGSNFTLKIRSTKLEDSAMYFCASSDLGANTEAFFGQGTRLTVV.

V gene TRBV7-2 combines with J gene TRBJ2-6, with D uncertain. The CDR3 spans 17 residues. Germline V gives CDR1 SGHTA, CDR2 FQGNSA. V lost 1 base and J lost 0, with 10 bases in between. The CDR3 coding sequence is TGTGCCAGCAGCTTAGACTTGTTACCCTCTGGGGCCAACGTCCTGACTTTC. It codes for CASSLDLLPSGANVLTF.

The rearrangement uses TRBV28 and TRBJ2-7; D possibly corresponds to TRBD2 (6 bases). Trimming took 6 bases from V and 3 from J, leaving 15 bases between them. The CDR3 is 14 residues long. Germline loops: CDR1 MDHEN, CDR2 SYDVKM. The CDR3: CASRYAGQGYEQYF. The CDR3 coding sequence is TGTGCCAGCAGATATGCGGGGCAGGGCTACGAGCAGTACTTC.

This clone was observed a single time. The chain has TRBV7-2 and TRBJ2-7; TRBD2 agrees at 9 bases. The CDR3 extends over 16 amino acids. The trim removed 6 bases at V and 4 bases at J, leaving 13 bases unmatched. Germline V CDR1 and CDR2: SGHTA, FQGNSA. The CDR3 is CASSNTRSGRRYEQYF. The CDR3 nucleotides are TGTGCCAGCAGTAATACACGGAGCGGGAGGAGGTACGAGCAGTACTTC.

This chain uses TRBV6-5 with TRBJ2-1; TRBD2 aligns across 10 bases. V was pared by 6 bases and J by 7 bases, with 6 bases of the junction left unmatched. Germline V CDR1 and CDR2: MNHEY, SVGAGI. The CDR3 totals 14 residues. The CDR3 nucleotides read TGTGCCAGCAGGAGCGGGAGGGCCTTGAATGAGCAGTTCTTC. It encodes CASRSGRALNEQFF.

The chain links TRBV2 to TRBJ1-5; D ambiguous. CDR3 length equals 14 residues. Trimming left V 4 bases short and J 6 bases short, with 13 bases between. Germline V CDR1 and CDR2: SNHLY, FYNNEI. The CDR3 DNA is TGTGCCAGCAGTGGGCAGGCGGGAGGTCAGCCCCAGCATTTT. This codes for CASSGQAGGQPQHF.

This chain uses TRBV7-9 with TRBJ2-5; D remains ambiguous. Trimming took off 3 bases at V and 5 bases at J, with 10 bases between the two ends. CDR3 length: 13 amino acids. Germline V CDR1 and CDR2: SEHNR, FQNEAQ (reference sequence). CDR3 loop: CASSLVGLETQYF. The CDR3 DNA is TGTGCCAGCAGCTTGGTGGGGTTGGAGACCCAGTACTTC. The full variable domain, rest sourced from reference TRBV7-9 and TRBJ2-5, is DTGVSQNPRHKITKRGQNVTFRCDPISEHNRLYWYRQTLGQGPEFLTYFQNEAQLEKSRLLSDRFSAERPKGSFSTLEIQRTEQGDSAMYLCASSLVGLETQYFGPGTRLLVL.